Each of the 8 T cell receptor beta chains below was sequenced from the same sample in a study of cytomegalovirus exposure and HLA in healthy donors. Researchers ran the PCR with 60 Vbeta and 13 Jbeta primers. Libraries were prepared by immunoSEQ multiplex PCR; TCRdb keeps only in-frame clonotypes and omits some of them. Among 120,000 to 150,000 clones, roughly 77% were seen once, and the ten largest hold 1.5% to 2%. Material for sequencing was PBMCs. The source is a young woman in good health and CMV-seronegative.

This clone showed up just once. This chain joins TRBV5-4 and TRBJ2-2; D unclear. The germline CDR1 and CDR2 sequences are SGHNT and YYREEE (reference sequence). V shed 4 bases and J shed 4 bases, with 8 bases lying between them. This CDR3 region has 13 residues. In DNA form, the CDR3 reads TGTGCCAGCAGCCCCACGGTCACCGGGGAGCTGTTTTTT. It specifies CASSPTVTGELFF.

For the CDR3, the DNA is TGTGCCAGGACTAGCGGGGACACCGGGGAGCTGTTTTTT. Amino acid sequence: CARTSGDTGELFF. The V call is TRBV2, the J call TRBJ2-2; 11 bases fit TRBD2. With 9 bases clipped from V and 3 bases from J, the junction kept 0 bases outside the gene matches. From germline, CDR1 is SNHLY and CDR2 FYNNEI. The CDR3 is made up of 13 amino acids.

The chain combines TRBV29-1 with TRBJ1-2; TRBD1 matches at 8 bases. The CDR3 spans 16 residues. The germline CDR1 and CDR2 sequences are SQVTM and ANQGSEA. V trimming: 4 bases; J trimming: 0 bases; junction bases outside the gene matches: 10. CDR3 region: CSVVGKTGDTNYGYTF. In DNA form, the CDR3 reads TGCAGCGTTGTTGGGAAGACAGGGGATACTAACTATGGCTACACCTTC.

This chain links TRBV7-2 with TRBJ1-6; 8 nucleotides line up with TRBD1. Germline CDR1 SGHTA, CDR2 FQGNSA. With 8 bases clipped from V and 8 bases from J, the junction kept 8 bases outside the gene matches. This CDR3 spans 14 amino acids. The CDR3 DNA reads TGTGCCAGCGGCGTTACAGGGGGGGATTCACCCCTCCACTTT. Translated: CASGVTGGDSPLHF.

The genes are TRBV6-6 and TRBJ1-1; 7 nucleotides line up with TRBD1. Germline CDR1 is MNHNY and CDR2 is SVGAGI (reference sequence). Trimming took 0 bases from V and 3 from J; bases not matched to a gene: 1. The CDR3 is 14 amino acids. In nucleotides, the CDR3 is TGTGCCAGCAGTTACTCGCAGGGGGACACTGAAGCTTTCTTT. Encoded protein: CASSYSQGDTEAFF.

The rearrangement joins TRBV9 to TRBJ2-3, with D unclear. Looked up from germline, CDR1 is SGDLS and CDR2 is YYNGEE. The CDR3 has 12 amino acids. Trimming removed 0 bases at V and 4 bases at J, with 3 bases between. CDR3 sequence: CASSVGPDTQYF. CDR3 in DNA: TGTGCCAGCAGCGTAGGGCCAGATACGCAGTATTTT.

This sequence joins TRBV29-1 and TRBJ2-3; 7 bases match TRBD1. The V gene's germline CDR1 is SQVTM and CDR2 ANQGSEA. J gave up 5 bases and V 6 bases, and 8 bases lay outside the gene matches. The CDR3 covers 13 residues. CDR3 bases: TGCAGCGTCGGACAGGCAAAGCGAGATACGCAGTATTTT. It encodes CSVGQAKRDTQYF.

For the CDR3, the DNA is TGCGCCAGCAGCTATTCAGGGGACGGCTACACCTTC. This sequence encodes CASSYSGDGYTF. The chain has TRBV5-1 and TRBJ1-2; tentative D call: TRBD1 (6 bases). V lost 3 bases and J lost 8, with 11 bases in between. Germline CDR1 and CDR2: SGHRS and YFSETQ. The CDR3 is made up of 12 amino acids.